This T cell receptor beta chain was documented in a study of graft-versus-host responses after intestinal transplantation. Assay used: immunoSEQ multiplex PCR; TCRdb lists only in-frame clones, some missing. The sample shows tens of thousands of clones, around 92% of them seen only once. Germline values: CDR1 LNHDA, CDR2 SQIVND (reference sequence). CDR3 length: 13 residues. Trimming removed 10 bases from V and 0 bases from J, with 10 bases in between. About this clone itself: Its antigen remains unknown.

The receptor's source is a human donor who was the organ donor for an intestinal transplant. The sequences come from unstimulated CD4+ T cells sorted from spleen or lymph node cells, collected before transplant. This chain links TRBV19 with TRBJ2-4, with a possible D match to TRBD1 (5 bases). The CDR3 here is CATRALAKNIQYF. The CDR3 nucleotides read TGTGCCACCAGGGCCCTAGCCAAAAACATTCAGTACTTC. Drawing the rest from reference TRBV19 and TRBJ2-4, the complete variable domain is DGGITQSPKYLFRKEGQNVTLSCEQNLNHDAMYWYRQDPGQGLRLIYYSQIVNDFQKGDIAEGYSVSREKKESFPLTVTSAQKNPTAFYLCATRALAKNIQYFGAGTRLSVL.